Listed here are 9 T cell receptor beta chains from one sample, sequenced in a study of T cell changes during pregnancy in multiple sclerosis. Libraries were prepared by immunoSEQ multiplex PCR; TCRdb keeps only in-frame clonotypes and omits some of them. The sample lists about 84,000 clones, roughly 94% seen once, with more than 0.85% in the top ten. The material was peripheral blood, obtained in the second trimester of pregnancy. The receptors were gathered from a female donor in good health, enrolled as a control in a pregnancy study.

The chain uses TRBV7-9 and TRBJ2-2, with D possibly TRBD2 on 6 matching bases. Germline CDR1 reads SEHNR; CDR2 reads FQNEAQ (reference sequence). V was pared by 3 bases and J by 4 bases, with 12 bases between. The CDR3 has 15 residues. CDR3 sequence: CASSLGGISTGELFF. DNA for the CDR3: TGTGCCAGCAGCTTGGGCGGGATCTCCACCGGGGAGCTGTTTTTT.

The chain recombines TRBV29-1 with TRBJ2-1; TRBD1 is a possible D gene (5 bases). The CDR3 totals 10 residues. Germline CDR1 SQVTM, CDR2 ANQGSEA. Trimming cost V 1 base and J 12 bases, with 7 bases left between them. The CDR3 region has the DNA TGCAGCGTTGAAGCAGGGTGGCAGTTCTTC. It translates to CSVEAGWQFF.

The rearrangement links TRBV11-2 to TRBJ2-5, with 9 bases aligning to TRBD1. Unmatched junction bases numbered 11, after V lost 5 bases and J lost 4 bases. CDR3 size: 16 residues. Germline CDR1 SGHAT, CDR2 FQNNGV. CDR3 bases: TGTGCCAGCAGCCGTCCCGGGACAGGGACTGGAGAGACCCAGTACTTC. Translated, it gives CASSRPGTGTGETQYF.

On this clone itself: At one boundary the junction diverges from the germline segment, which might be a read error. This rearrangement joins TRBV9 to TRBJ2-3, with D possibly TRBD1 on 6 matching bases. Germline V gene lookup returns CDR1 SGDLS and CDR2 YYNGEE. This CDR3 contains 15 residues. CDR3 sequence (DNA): TGTGCCAGCAGGGTAGGCACAGGGCACACAGATACGCAGTATTTT. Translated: CASRVGTGHTDTQYF.

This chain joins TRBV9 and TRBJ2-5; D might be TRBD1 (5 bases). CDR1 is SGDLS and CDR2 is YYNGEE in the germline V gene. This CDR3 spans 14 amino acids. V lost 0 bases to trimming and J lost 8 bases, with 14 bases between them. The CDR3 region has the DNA TGTGCCAGCAGCGTAGGAGGCAGGGAAATTACCCAGTACTTC. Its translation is CASSVGGREITQYF.

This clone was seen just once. This chain's CDR3 is CASSADRYSYEQYF. The CDR3 DNA follows: TGTGCCAGCAGTGCGGACAGGTACTCCTACGAGCAGTACTTC. The rearrangement uses TRBV6-1 and TRBJ2-7; TRBD1 agrees at 7 bases. The germline V gene encodes CDR1 MNHNS and CDR2 SASEGT. The ends lost 4 bases at V and 0 bases at J; junction bases unmatched: 3. The CDR3 covers 14 residues.

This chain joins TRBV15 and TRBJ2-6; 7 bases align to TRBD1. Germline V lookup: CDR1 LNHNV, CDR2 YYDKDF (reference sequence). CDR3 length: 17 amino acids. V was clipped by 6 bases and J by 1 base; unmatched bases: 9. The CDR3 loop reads CATRTTGKFSGANVLTF. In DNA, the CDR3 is TGTGCCACCAGAACGACAGGGAAATTTTCTGGGGCCAACGTCCTGACTTTC.

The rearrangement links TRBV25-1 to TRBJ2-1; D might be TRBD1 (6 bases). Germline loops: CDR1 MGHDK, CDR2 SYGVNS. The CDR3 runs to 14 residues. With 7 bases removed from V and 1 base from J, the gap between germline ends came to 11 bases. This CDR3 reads CASTRGYSYNEQFF. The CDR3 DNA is TGTGCCAGCACCAGGGGTTATTCCTACAATGAGCAGTTCTTC.

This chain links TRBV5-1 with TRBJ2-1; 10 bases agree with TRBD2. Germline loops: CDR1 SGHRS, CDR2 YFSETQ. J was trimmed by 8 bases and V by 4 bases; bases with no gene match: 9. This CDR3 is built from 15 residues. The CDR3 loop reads CASSRLGTSVDEQFF. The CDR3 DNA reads TGCGCCAGCAGCCGTCTCGGGACTAGCGTAGATGAGCAGTTCTTC.